This T cell receptor (beta chain) was captured in a study of response to subunit inactivated influenza vaccine. With respect to this clonotype: Its antigen is currently unknown.

The V and J ends lost 3 bases and 4 bases respectively, with 10 bases between them. The CDR3 covers 14 residues. CDR1 LNHNV and CDR2 YYDKDF come from the germline V gene (reference sequence). Points from the study as a whole: The authors suggested that every seasonal influenza vaccination recruits few new T cells.

TCRdb analysed the RT-PCR reads with MiXCR anew, one entry per CDR3 protein. The sample has about 700,000 distinct CDR3 sequences; approximately 14% are singletons. The sequence was obtained from a man aged 50-59 years who received an inactivated influenza vaccine. The material was PBMCs from blood, obtained roughly 2 weeks before vaccination. The gene calls are TRBV15 and TRBJ2-1, with unresolved D. The CDR3 loop is CATSRDPLYNEQFF. The CDR3, as DNA: TGTGCCACCAGCAGGGATCCTCTTTACAATGAGCAGTTCTTC.